The source of this T cell receptor (beta chain) is a study of blood T cell repertoires in COVID-19. The wider study: There were acute and convalescent COVID-19 samples, and they came from the United States, Italy and Spain.

The authors' processing: Reference gene primers were amplified, and this amplification served to estimate nucleated cell counts. TCRdb's copy holds only in-frame clones and misses some; the assay was immunoSEQ multiplex PCR. D and trimming come from the DNA, and the V and J calls and clone size come from that table. The sample has over 70,000 clones, roughly 91% seen once. Germline V gene data show CDR1 as SGHAT and CDR2 as FQNNGV. Trimming pared 5 bases from V and 3 bases from J, leaving 11 bases between. This CDR3 has 13 amino acids. The Seattle site enrolled patients during active infection and followed them longitudinally.

The clonotype was recovered from a man aged 18 to 29 with COVID-19, enrolled during active disease. The rearrangement uses TRBV11-2 and TRBJ2-7; D is perhaps TRBD2 (5 bases). Sequenced: peripheral blood. CDR3 in DNA: TGTGCCAGCAGCCCCGGACTGAACTACGAGCAGTACTTC. Amino acid sequence: CASSPGLNYEQYF. The variable domain in full, with the rest retrieved from reference TRBV11-2 and TRBJ2-7, is EAGVAQSPRYKIIEKRQSVAFWCNPISGHATLYWYQQILGQGPKLLIQFQNNGVVDDSQLPKDRFSAERLKGVDSTLKIQPAKLEDSAVYLCASSPGLNYEQYFGPGTRLTVT.